A single sample is the source of the 22 T cell receptor beta chains below, sequenced in a study of cytomegalovirus exposure and HLA in healthy donors. The protocol was immunoSEQ multiplex PCR, while the TCRdb copy is restricted to in-frame clones and leaves out a portion. The sample lists about 160,000 clones, about 88% occurring once. Sample: PBMCs. The origin of the receptors is a man between 18 and 35 years old in good health and CMV-seronegative.

The V call is TRBV28, the J call TRBJ1-5, with a tentative D call TRBD1 (6 bases). Germline CDR1 MDHEN, CDR2 SYDVKM. Trimming removed 3 bases at V and 4 bases at J, with 7 bases between. The CDR3 runs to 13 residues. The CDR3 DNA reads as TGTGCCAGCAGTTTCGACAGGAATCAGCCCCAGCATTTT. This codes for CASSFDRNQPQHF.

V and J are TRBV4-2 and TRBJ2-7, with 9 bases identical to TRBD2. The germline V gene encodes CDR1 LGHNA and CDR2 YNFKEQ. This CDR3 spans 18 amino acids. The V segment lost 3 bases and the J segment 5 bases; nucleotides outside the gene matches: 17. In DNA form, the CDR3 reads TGTGCCAGCAGCCAGTTAAGGGGGCGGGAGGGCCAAATGGACGAGCAGTACTTC. Translating gives CASSQLRGREGQMDEQYF.

This chain links TRBV6-5 with TRBJ2-7; 7 positions match TRBD1. Germline-derived CDR1 and CDR2 are MNHEY and SVGAGI. The CDR3 loop spans 14 amino acids. J gave up 1 base and V 6 bases, and 6 bases lay outside the gene matches. The DNA of the CDR3 is TGTGCCAGCAGAGGGACAGTCGATTCCTACGAGCAGTACGTC. Its protein product is CASRGTVDSYEQYV.

The V gene is TRBV5-1, the J gene TRBJ2-5, with 15 bases matching TRBD2. The CDR3 covers 16 residues. The J segment lost 2 bases and the V segment lost 2 bases, leaving 1 base of the junction unmatched. The germline V gene encodes CDR1 SGHRS and CDR2 YFSETQ. As DNA, the CDR3 is TGCGCCAGCAGCTTCGGGACTAGCGGGGGGCAAGAGACCCAGTACTTC. Protein sequence: CASSFGTSGGQETQYF. Drawing the rest from reference TRBV5-1 and TRBJ2-5, the complete variable domain is KAGVTQTPRYLIKTRGQQVTLSCSPISGHRSVSWYQQTPGQGLQFLFEYFSETQRNKGNFPGRFSGRQFSNSRSEMNVSTLELGDSALYLCASSFGTSGGQETQYFGPGTRLLVL.

V is TRBV29-1 and J is TRBJ2-2, with 9 bases that match TRBD1. J lost 2 bases, V lost 7 bases, and 5 bases had no gene match. CDR3 length equals 14 residues. Germline V gene data show CDR1 as SQVTM and CDR2 as ANQGSEA. This CDR3 reads CSGTGQGNTGELFF. CDR3 nucleotides: TGCAGCGGGACGGGACAGGGTAACACCGGGGAGCTGTTTTTT.

The V gene is TRBV6-6, the J gene TRBJ2-5, with D unresolved. The germline gives CDR1 MNHNY, CDR2 SVGAGI (reference sequence). CDR3 length equals 11 residues. V was trimmed by 11 bases and J by 5 bases, leaving 12 bases between them. The CDR3 region is CAVLVAETQYF. The CDR3 DNA sequence: TGTGCCGTCTTGGTCGCGGAGACCCAGTACTTC.

The chain recombines TRBV25-1 with TRBJ1-2; D uncertain. The CDR3 extends over 13 amino acids. Trimming removed 2 bases at V and 2 bases at J, with 6 bases between. Germline V lookup: CDR1 MGHDK, CDR2 SYGVNS. CDR3 region: CASSEARNYGYTF. Written as DNA, the CDR3 is TGTGCCAGCAGTGAAGCCAGGAACTATGGCTACACCTTC.

The chain is built from TRBV6-6 and TRBJ2-3; no definite D call. Trimming took 2 bases from V and 4 from J, leaving 7 bases between them. Germline V CDR1 and CDR2: MNHNY, SVGAGI (reference sequence). CDR3 length equals 13 residues. The DNA for the CDR3 is TGTGCCAGCAGTTACCGGGTCTCAGATACGCAGTATTTT. Its translation is CASSYRVSDTQYF.

This chain joins TRBV15 and TRBJ1-2, with 8 bases identical to TRBD1. Germline values: CDR1 LNHNV, CDR2 YYDKDF (reference sequence). With V trimmed by 1 base and J by 5 bases, 6 bases remained unmatched. The CDR3 extends over 15 amino acids. CDR3 DNA: TGTGCCACCAGCAGAGGGCAGGGGGCACCATATGGCTACACCTTC. Residues: CATSRGQGAPYGYTF.

This clone was seen just once. The chain links TRBV2 to TRBJ2-5; perhaps TRBD2 as D (5 bases). The germline V gene encodes CDR1 SNHLY and CDR2 FYNNEI. The CDR3 runs 14 residues. V was clipped by 5 bases and J by 4 bases, with 14 bases between them. CDR3 loop: CASSLGGPLETQYF. The CDR3 region has the DNA TGTGCCAGCAGTTTAGGAGGCCCTCTAGAGACCCAGTACTTC.

This clone was counted between two and nine times. V gene TRBV7-8 combines with J gene TRBJ1-5, with 7 nucleotides matching TRBD1. The V gene end was trimmed by 2 bases and the J gene end by 6 bases; junction bases not matched to a gene: 7. The CDR3 covers 15 residues. The V gene's germline CDR1 is SGHVS and CDR2 FQNEAQ. CDR3 residues: CASSLNRGAAQPQHF. As DNA, the CDR3 is TGTGCCAGCAGCTTAAACAGGGGCGCCGCTCAGCCCCAGCATTTT.

In this sample, this clone turned up once. V is TRBV6-1 and J is TRBJ2-3; tentatively, D is TRBD2 (6 bases). V was clipped by 9 bases and J by 5 bases, with 15 bases between them. The CDR3 length is 13 residues. From germline, CDR1 is MNHNS and CDR2 SASEGT. CDR3 region: CASGGQTRDTQYF. The DNA of the CDR3 is TGTGCCAGTGGAGGGCAGACCCGAGATACGCAGTATTTT.

The chain has TRBV15 and TRBJ2-1; D gene unclear. V was cut by 3 bases and J by 0 bases, with 12 bases left in between. Germline CDR1 and CDR2: LNHNV and YYDKDF (reference sequence). This CDR3 has 16 residues. Written as DNA, the CDR3 is TGTGCCACCAGCAGTTCGGCTAGAAGCTCCTACAATGAGCAGTTCTTC. It codes for CATSSSARSSYNEQFF.

The J gene is TRBJ2-7, the V gene TRBV18, with 8 positions matching TRBD1. Trimming cost V 3 bases and J 2 bases; bases outside gene matches: 12. Germline CDR1 and CDR2: KGHSH and LQKENI. This CDR3 is 17 amino acids long. Here the CDR3 DNA reads TGTGCCAGCTCACCGCCAGGGCTCTCACAGGGGGCCTACGAGCAGTACTTC. Its protein is CASSPPGLSQGAYEQYF.

V usage is TRBV14 and J usage is TRBJ2-1, with D unresolved. The CDR3 contains 12 residues. Germline V CDR1 and CDR2: SGHDN, FVKESK. V lost 3 bases to trimming and J lost 7 bases, with 7 bases between them. The CDR3 region has the DNA TGTGCCAGCAGCCATAACTTTAATGAGCAGTTCTTC. This codes for CASSHNFNEQFF.

The chain combines TRBV28 with TRBJ2-7; D is ambiguous. Per the germline V gene, CDR1 is MDHEN and CDR2 is SYDVKM. Trimming removed 4 bases from V and 3 bases from J, with 4 bases in between. The CDR3 is made up of 11 amino acids. In DNA form, the CDR3 reads TGTGCCAGCAGTTCTTTCTACGAGCAGTACTTC. This codes for CASSSFYEQYF.

The chain combines TRBV5-4 with TRBJ2-3; D perhaps matches TRBD1 (6 bases). The CDR3 totals 16 residues. The V gene lost 2 bases and the J gene lost 5 bases, with 18 bases spanning the gap. Germline V CDR1 and CDR2: SGHNT, YYREEE (reference sequence). CDR3 sequence: CASSLFRTRGGDTQYF. In nucleotides, the CDR3 is TGTGCCAGCAGCTTATTCCGAACCAGAGGGGGAGATACGCAGTATTTT.

This clone showed up many times. The chain combines TRBV5-1 with TRBJ1-6, with TRBD1 identical over 7 bases. CDR1 and CDR2 from the germline V gene are SGHRS and YFSETQ. V lost 6 bases to trimming and J lost 7 bases; unmatched junction nucleotides: 7. The length of the CDR3 is 14 residues. CDR3 amino acids: CASTGTEKNSPLHF. CDR3 sequence (DNA): TGCGCCAGCACCGGGACAGAAAAGAATTCACCCCTCCACTTT.

The rearrangement joins TRBV28 to TRBJ1-6; no clear D gene. With 5 bases removed from V and 5 bases from J, the gap between germline ends came to 13 bases. The length of the CDR3 is 15 residues. Germline V gene lookup returns CDR1 MDHEN and CDR2 SYDVKM. CDR3 nucleotide sequence: TGTGCCAGCAGTCCCCCTTCCTATAATAATTCACCCCTCCACTTT. Translated: CASSPPSYNNSPLHF. Variable domain in full (rest from reference TRBV28 and TRBJ1-6): DVKVTQSSRYLVKRTGEKVFLECVQDMDHENMFWYRQDPGLGLRLIYFSYDVKMKEKGDIPEGYSVSREKKERFSLILESASTNQTSMYLCASSPPSYNNSPLHFGNGTRLTVT.

This clone has more than one count but fewer than ten. CDR3: CASSPGQGGSPLHF. DNA for the CDR3: TGTGCCAGCAGTCCGGGACAGGGAGGATCACCCCTCCACTTT. This chain joins TRBV27 and TRBJ1-6, with 9 nucleotides matching TRBD1. V was clipped by 5 bases and J by 10 bases; unmatched bases: 6. The CDR3 covers 14 residues. Germline lookup yields CDR1 MNHEY and CDR2 SMNVEV (reference sequence).

The chain employs TRBV28 and TRBJ2-1; no firm D call. There are 11 residues in the CDR3. Per the germline V gene, CDR1 is MDHEN and CDR2 is SYDVKM. V lost 5 bases and J 7 bases, leaving 6 bases between the germline ends. CDR3 amino acids: CASSLVNEQFF. The CDR3 DNA is TGTGCCAGCAGTCTCGTAAATGAGCAGTTCTTC.

The chain links TRBV27 to TRBJ2-1, with D perhaps matching TRBD1 (5 bases). The CDR3 has 14 amino acids. The germline gives CDR1 MNHEY, CDR2 SMNVEV (reference sequence). Trimming cost V 6 bases and J 5 bases, with 14 bases left between them. The CDR3 reads CASSPGFPDNEQFF. The CDR3 region has the DNA TGTGCCAGCAGCCCAGGGTTCCCGGACAATGAGCAGTTCTTC.